The subject of this entry is one TCR beta chain. Its matching antigen is unknown. Generated by immunoSEQ multiplex PCR, the TCRdb table keeps only in-frame clones and is missing some. The sample has 70,000 to 90,000 clones, around nine tenths seen once. The data derive from a study of radiotherapy plus CTLA-4 blockade in lung cancer. Study findings and constraints: Expansion in blood of tumor-derived TCR clones was seen after radiotherapy plus ipilimumab. Interferon-beta, together with early blood T cell clone dynamics, reportedly best predicted response.

Patients in the study, people with chemo-refractory metastatic non-small-cell lung cancer, received focal radiation plus ipilimumab CTLA-4 blockade. CDR3 length: 14 amino acids. Deletions cut 5 bases from V and 2 bases from J, with 12 bases between. Germline V gene lookup returns CDR1 SGHTA and CDR2 FQGNSA. The source of this sequence is a human donor with non-small cell lung cancer who had stable disease on radiotherapy plus ipilimumab. The input for sequencing was peripheral blood, taken from a patient treated with radiotherapy plus ipilimumab. This rearrangement joins TRBV7-2 to TRBJ1-1; D is perhaps TRBD1 (6 bases). Written as DNA, the CDR3 is TGTGCCAGCAGCAACCAGGGACACAACACTGAAGCTTTCTTT. Its protein is CASSNQGHNTEAFF.